These T cell receptor beta chains were read from a single sample in a study of T-cell reconstitution after alpha-beta-depleted transplantation in children. Via MiXCR, TCRdb re-called the PCR reads, giving one row per CDR3 protein. The repertoire includes approximately 390,000 distinct CDR3 sequences, approximately 10% of them detected once, and roughly 5% sits in the top ten. Sequences were derived from PBMCs from the stem cell graft donor, sampled from the stem cell graft. Source of these receptors: a human donor who donated a stem cell graft to a child with acute myeloid leukemia. Each CDR3 is given with its conserved first and last residue. The order of the fields is clone size, D gene, J gene, V gene, CDR3 DNA, CDR3 protein. The D gene is left open where the match is weak. Not every row has a clone size; where given, it reads once, few, many or a size class.

clone size: NA
D gene: TRBD2
J gene: TRBJ2-7
V gene: TRBV7-3
CDR3 DNA: TGTGCCAGCAGCCGATCGGCGGGAGGGGGCGAGCAGTACTTC
CDR3 protein: CASSRSAGGGEQYF

clone size: few
D gene: NA
J gene: TRBJ2-7
V gene: TRBV10-3
CDR3 DNA: TGTGCCATCAGTGATGAGGAACCCTACGAGCAGTACTTC
CDR3 protein: CAISDEEPYEQYF

clone size: few
D gene: TRBD1
J gene: TRBJ1-2
V gene: TRBV3-1
CDR3 DNA: TGTGCCAGCAGCCAAGAGCTGGCAGGGGGTCGGGGCTACACCTTC
CDR3 protein: CASSQELAGGRGYTF

clone size: few
D gene: TRBD1
J gene: TRBJ2-7
V gene: TRBV7-2
CDR3 DNA: TGTGCCAGCAGCAATGACAGGGGGAGCTCCTACGAGCAGTACTTC
CDR3 protein: CASSNDRGSSYEQYF

clone size: many
D gene: TRBD1
J gene: TRBJ2-2
V gene: TRBV5-1
CDR3 DNA: TGCGCCAGCAGCTTGGTAACAGGGGAAGGCACCGGGGAGCTGTTTTTT
CDR3 protein: CASSLVTGEGTGELFF

clone size: NA
D gene: NA
J gene: TRBJ1-1
V gene: TRBV7-9
CDR3 DNA: TGTGCCAGCAGCCCCCGAACCCACACTGAAGCTTTCTTT
CDR3 protein: CASSPRTHTEAFF

clone size: many
D gene: TRBD1
J gene: TRBJ2-5
V gene: TRBV29-1
CDR3 DNA: TGCAGCGTTGAAGGGACAGGCGAGACCCAGTACTTC
CDR3 protein: CSVEGTGETQYF

clone size: NA
D gene: TRBD1
J gene: TRBJ1-1
V gene: TRBV19
CDR3 DNA: TGTGCCAGTAGTATCACAGGGGTGAACCGTGAAGCTTTCTTT
CDR3 protein: CASSITGVNREAFF

clone size: few
D gene: NA
J gene: TRBJ2-3
V gene: TRBV20-1
CDR3 DNA: TGCAGTGCCCTGACCCGGGACACCACAGATACGCAGTATTTT
CDR3 protein: CSALTRDTTDTQYF

clone size: many
D gene: TRBD1
J gene: TRBJ2-7
V gene: TRBV27
CDR3 DNA: TGTGCCAGCAGTTCGCGGACAGGGGCATCCTACGAGCAGTACTTC
CDR3 protein: CASSSRTGASYEQYF

clone size: many
D gene: TRBD1
J gene: TRBJ1-2
V gene: TRBV5-5
CDR3 DNA: TGTGCCAGCAGCGCCCCAGGGACAGGGTTCGGCTACACCTTC
CDR3 protein: CASSAPGTGFGYTF

clone size: many
D gene: NA
J gene: TRBJ1-1
V gene: TRBV2
CDR3 DNA: TGTGCCAGCAGTGAAAGGGCAGTTATGAACACTGAAGCTTTCTTT
CDR3 protein: CASSERAVMNTEAFF

clone size: NA
D gene: TRBD1
J gene: TRBJ1-1
V gene: TRBV20-1
CDR3 DNA: TGCAGTGCTAGGGCGCCGGCAGGGGGCCTGAAGCCTGAAGCTTTCTTT
CDR3 protein: CSARAPAGGLKPEAFF

clone size: NA
D gene: NA
J gene: TRBJ2-3
V gene: TRBV7-2
CDR3 DNA: TGTGCCAGCAGCTTAGCGGGGAGCGCAGATACGCAGTATTTT
CDR3 protein: CASSLAGSADTQYF

clone size: many
D gene: NA
J gene: TRBJ1-3
V gene: TRBV12-5
CDR3 DNA: TGTGCTAGTAGAGGTGGAAACACCATATATTTT
CDR3 protein: CASRGGNTIYF

clone size: few
D gene: NA
J gene: TRBJ2-1
V gene: TRBV29-1
CDR3 DNA: TGCAGCGTTGATCCGCCCACCCAACTTGAGCAGTTCTTC
CDR3 protein: CSVDPPTQLEQFF

clone size: NA
D gene: NA
J gene: TRBJ1-1
V gene: TRBV18
CDR3 DNA: TGTGCCAGCTCACCCCAACAGAGCCTGGGCACTGAAGCTTTCTTT
CDR3 protein: CASSPQQSLGTEAFF

clone size: few
D gene: NA
J gene: TRBJ1-2
V gene: TRBV19
CDR3 DNA: TGTGCCAGTACCATCGGTGGGGTTGGCGGCTACACCTTC
CDR3 protein: CASTIGGVGGYTF

clone size: few
D gene: NA
J gene: TRBJ1-5
V gene: TRBV6-1
CDR3 DNA: TGTGCCAGCAGTGAAATTGGCAATCAGCCCCAGCATTTT
CDR3 protein: CASSEIGNQPQHF

clone size: few
D gene: NA
J gene: TRBJ2-2
V gene: TRBV6-1
CDR3 DNA: TGTGCCAGCAGTGAACATCCGTCTAAAGCATACACCGGGGAGCTGTTTTTT
CDR3 protein: CASSEHPSKAYTGELFF

clone size: few
D gene: NA
J gene: TRBJ2-7
V gene: TRBV12-3/TRBV12-4
CDR3 DNA: TGTGCCAGCAGTTTTGTTGGCACCCGCTACGAGCAGTACTTC
CDR3 protein: CASSFVGTRYEQYF

clone size: NA
D gene: NA
J gene: TRBJ2-1
V gene: TRBV2
CDR3 DNA: TGTGCCAGCAGTGGTAACATCAATGAGCAGTTCTTC
CDR3 protein: CASSGNINEQFF

clone size: few
D gene: NA
J gene: TRBJ2-7
V gene: TRBV7-6
CDR3 DNA: TGTGCCAGCAGCTTAGGTGGTAGGGGATACTCCCACGAGCAGTACTTC
CDR3 protein: CASSLGGRGYSHEQYF

clone size: NA
D gene: NA
J gene: TRBJ1-1
V gene: TRBV7-9
CDR3 DNA: TGTGCCAGCAGCTTCGGGTCGGCCGGTGGGGGCCCCACTGAAGCTTTCTTT
CDR3 protein: CASSFGSAGGGPTEAFF

clone size: NA
D gene: TRBD1
J gene: TRBJ1-1
V gene: TRBV29-1
CDR3 DNA: TGCAGCGTTGAAGGGGAGGGACAGGAGAACACTGAAGCTTTCTTT
CDR3 protein: CSVEGEGQENTEAFF

clone size: few
D gene: NA
J gene: TRBJ2-2
V gene: TRBV20-1
CDR3 DNA: TGCAGTGCACCGGGACTGAGCGGGGAGCTGTTTTTT
CDR3 protein: CSAPGLSGELFF

clone size: few
D gene: TRBD2
J gene: TRBJ2-1
V gene: TRBV11-2
CDR3 DNA: TGTGCCAGCAGCTCTACCTGGGGGACTAGCGGGAGGGCCTTGAATGAGCAGTTCTTC
CDR3 protein: CASSSTWGTSGRALNEQFF

clone size: NA
D gene: NA
J gene: TRBJ2-3
V gene: TRBV2
CDR3 DNA: TGTGCCAGCACCGTTTCAGATACGCAGTATTTT
CDR3 protein: CASTVSDTQYF

clone size: once
D gene: TRBD2
J gene: TRBJ2-5
V gene: TRBV25-1
CDR3 DNA: TGTGCCAGCACCTCCGGGACTAGCGGGAGAGGACAAGAGACCCAGTACTTC
CDR3 protein: CASTSGTSGRGQETQYF

clone size: NA
D gene: NA
J gene: TRBJ2-3
V gene: TRBV20-1
CDR3 DNA: TGCAGTGCTAGAGATCACACAGATACGCAGTATTTT
CDR3 protein: CSARDHTDTQYF

clone size: once
D gene: NA
J gene: TRBJ2-5
V gene: TRBV7-2
CDR3 DNA: TGTGCCAGCAGCTTAGCCGCGACTCGGGAGCCCCAGTACTTC
CDR3 protein: CASSLAATREPQYF